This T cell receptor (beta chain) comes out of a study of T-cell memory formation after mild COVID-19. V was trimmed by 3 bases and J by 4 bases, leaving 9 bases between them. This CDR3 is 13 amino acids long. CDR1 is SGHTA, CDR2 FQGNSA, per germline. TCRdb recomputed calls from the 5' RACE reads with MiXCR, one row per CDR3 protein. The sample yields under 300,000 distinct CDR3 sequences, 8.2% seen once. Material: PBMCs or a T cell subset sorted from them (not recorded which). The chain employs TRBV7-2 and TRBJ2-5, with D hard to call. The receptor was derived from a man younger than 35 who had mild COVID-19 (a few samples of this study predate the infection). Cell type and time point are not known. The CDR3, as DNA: TGTGCCAGCAGCTTTTCAGTCCTAGAGACCCAGTACTTC. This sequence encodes CASSFSVLETQYF.